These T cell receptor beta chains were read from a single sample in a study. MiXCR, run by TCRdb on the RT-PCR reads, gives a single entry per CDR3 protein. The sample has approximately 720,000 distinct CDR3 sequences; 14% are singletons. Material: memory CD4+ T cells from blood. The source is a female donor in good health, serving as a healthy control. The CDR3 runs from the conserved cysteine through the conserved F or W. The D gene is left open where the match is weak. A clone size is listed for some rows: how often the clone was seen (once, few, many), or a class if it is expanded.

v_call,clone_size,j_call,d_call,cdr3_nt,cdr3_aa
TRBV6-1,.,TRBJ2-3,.,TGTGCCAGCAAATCGCCCGGCCCCAAAGCCATCGATACGCAGTATTTT,CASKSPGPKAIDTQYF
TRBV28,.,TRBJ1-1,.,TGTGCCAGCAGTTCGGGGAGGCTTGAAGCTTTCTTT,CASSSGRLEAFF
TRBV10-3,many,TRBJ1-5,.,TGTGCCATCAGTGAGGCCGGGAACGGGCAGCCCCAGCATTTT,CAISEAGNGQPQHF
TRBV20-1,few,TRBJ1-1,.,TGCAGTGCTAGACACCCCGGGGGGGGGGACACTGAAGCTTTCTTT,CSARHPGGGDTEAFF
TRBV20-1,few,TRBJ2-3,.,TGCAGTGCTAGCGGTGGCGGGGTCGTCACAGATACGCAGTATTTT,CSASGGGVVTDTQYF
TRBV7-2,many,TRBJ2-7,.,TGTGCCAGCAGCTTAGCTCTTGCGACAGCCTACGAGCAGTACTTC,CASSLALATAYEQYF
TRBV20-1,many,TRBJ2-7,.,TGCAGTGCTAGGTCCCCCAGGGACTCCTACGAGCAGTACTTC,CSARSPRDSYEQYF
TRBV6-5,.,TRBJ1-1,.,TGTGCCAGCAGTTACTCGGGGGGCGCAGGTGAAGCTTTCTTT,CASSYSGGAGEAFF
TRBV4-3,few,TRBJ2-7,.,TGCGCCAGCAGCCAATCGGCATCGGGTGAGCAGTACTTC,CASSQSASGEQYF
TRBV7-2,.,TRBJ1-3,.,TGTGCCAGCAGCTCCTCAGCTGGAAACACCATATATTTT,CASSSSAGNTIYF
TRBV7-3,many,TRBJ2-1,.,TGTGCCAGCAGCATAGGGGGGCACAATGAGCAGTTCTTC,CASSIGGHNEQFF
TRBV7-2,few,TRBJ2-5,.,TGTGCCAGCAGCTTAGAACGGGGCGCCAGGTGGGCCCAGTACTTC,CASSLERGARWAQYF
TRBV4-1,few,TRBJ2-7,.,TGCGCCAGCAGCCAAATATCCGGGGAGCAGTACTTC,CASSQISGEQYF
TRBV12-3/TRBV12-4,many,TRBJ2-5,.,TGTGCCAGCAGTTTTAGTGTGTACCAAGAGACCCAGTACTTC,CASSFSVYQETQYF
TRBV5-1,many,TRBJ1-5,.,TGTGCCAGCAGCTTAGCGGGGAATCAGCCCCAGCATTTT,CASSLAGNQPQHF
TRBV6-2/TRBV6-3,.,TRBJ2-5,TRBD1,TGTGCCAGCAGCCGGGGACAGGGGGCTTCCCAGTACTTC,CASSRGQGASQYF
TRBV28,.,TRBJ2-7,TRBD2,TGTGCCAGCAGTTTGTGGCGGGGGGTACACGAGCAGTACTTC,CASSLWRGVHEQYF
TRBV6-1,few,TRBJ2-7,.,TGTGCCAGCAGTGAAGTGTTTGGGTACTACGAGCAGTACTTC,CASSEVFGYYEQYF
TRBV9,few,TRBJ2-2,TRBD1,TGTGCCAGCAGCACCCGGACAGGGGGCCTTTCCGGGGAGCTGTTTTTT,CASSTRTGGLSGELFF
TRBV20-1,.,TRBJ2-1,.,TGCAGTGCTAGAGATAGGGTGCGGGATTGGAATGAGCAGTTCTTC,CSARDRVRDWNEQFF